The rows below give T cell receptor beta chains drawn from one sample of a study of CXCR3-negative and CXCR3-positive naive CD8 T cells. Reanalyzing the 5' RACE reads, TCRdb keeps one entry per CDR3 protein, without DNA. The sample has 100,000 to 150,000 distinct CDR3 sequences. The sequenced material came from naive CXCR3+ CD8+ T cells from blood. These receptors all stem from a human donor in good health. Some clones in this sample may be carry-over from other donors' samples. CDR3s include the opening cysteine and the closing phenylalanine or tryptophan.

v_gene,j_gene,CDR3aa
TRBV28,TRBJ1-5,CASSLSVRNSNQPQHF
TRBV2,TRBJ2-3,CASSERRTSGTDTQYF
TRBV29-1,TRBJ2-7,CSVEAAGTSYEQYF
TRBV4-2,TRBJ2-1,CASSQEGLAGTYNEQFF
TRBV7-6,TRBJ1-1,CASSLAVGGSQGTTEAFF
TRBV9,TRBJ1-2,CASSLGQGDNYGYTF
TRBV9,TRBJ2-1,CASSVTSGGTDEQFF
TRBV9,TRBJ1-1,CASSVGHNTEAFF
TRBV25-1,TRBJ2-7,CASSEVEGIEQYF
TRBV7-6,TRBJ2-1,CASSLAEGEQFF
TRBV29-1,TRBJ2-3,CSVESRGVGTDTQYF
TRBV15,TRBJ2-1,CATSRDRGRAEDNEQFF
TRBV9,TRBJ1-1,CASSDRWDTEAFF
TRBV20-1,TRBJ2-2,CSARSSWTGSTGELFF
TRBV21-1,TRBJ1-5,CASIPWVGCQPQHF
TRBV27,TRBJ2-2,CASSLYPNTGELFF
TRBV27,TRBJ2-2,CASRPGIGPTGELFF
TRBV27,TRBJ1-6,CASSARQGGYNSPLHF
TRBV4-3,TRBJ2-7,CASSQVAGVYEQYF
TRBV6-5,TRBJ2-1,CASSYSSDRSIGQFF
TRBV10-3,TRBJ1-2,CAISGEDLGYTF
TRBV29-1,TRBJ2-7,CSVETGTAYEQYF
TRBV20-1,TRBJ2-2,CSAPSGTGELFF
TRBV6-5,TRBJ2-3,CASSGTDGADTQYF
TRBV29-1,TRBJ2-7,CSVEAADYEQYF
TRBV28,TRBJ2-2,CASSTLIPTAGTADGELFF
TRBV27,TRBJ2-1,CASSPASYNEQFF
TRBV7-9,TRBJ1-1,CASSFWSLGTEAFF
TRBV7-6,TRBJ2-7,CASSLGPSNEQYF
TRBV29-1,TRBJ2-7,CSVYGTGVYEQYF
TRBV18,TRBJ2-6,CASSIGAGANVLTF
TRBV6-6,TRBJ2-7,CASSLPGYEQYF
TRBV4-3,TRBJ2-1,CASSQGRDPYYNEQFF
TRBV28,TRBJ2-3,CASRDRGDTQYF
TRBV7-9,TRBJ2-2,CASSLRDRWNTGELFF
TRBV9,TRBJ2-1,CASSMGPQGNEQFF
TRBV21-1,TRBJ2-7,CASSKGQGRYEQYF
TRBV5-6,TRBJ2-1,CASSQGGDEQFF
TRBV14,TRBJ2-7,CASSLGQGGTYEQYF
TRBV4-3,TRBJ2-7,CASSQSGSSYEQYF